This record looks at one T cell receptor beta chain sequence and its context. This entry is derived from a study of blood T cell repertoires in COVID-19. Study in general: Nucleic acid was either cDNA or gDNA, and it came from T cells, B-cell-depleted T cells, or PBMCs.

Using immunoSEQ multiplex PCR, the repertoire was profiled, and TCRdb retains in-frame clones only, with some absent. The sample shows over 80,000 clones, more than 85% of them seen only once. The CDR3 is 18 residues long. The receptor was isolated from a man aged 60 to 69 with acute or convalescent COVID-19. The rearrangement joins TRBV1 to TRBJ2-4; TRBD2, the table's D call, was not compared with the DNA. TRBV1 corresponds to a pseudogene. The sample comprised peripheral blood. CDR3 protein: CTSSPGTSGFGLRNIQYF. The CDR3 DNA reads TGCACCAGCAGCCCAGGGACTAGCGGATTTGGCCTACGAAACATTCAGTACTTC.